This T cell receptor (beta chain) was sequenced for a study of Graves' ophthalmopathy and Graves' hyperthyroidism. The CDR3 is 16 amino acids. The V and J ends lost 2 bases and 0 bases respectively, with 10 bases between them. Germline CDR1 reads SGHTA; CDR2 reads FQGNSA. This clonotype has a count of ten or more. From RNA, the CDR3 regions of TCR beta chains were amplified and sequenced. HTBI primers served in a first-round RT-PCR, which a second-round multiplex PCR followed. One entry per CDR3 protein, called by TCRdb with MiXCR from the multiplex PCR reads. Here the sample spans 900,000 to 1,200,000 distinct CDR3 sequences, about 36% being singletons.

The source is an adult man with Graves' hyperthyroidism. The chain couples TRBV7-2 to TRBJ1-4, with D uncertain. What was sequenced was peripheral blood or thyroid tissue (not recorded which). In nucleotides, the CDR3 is TGTGCCAGCAGCTTACGGGCAGCCGCAACTAATGAAAAACTGTTTTTT. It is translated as CASSLRAAATNEKLFF.